One sample yielded the 12 T cell receptor beta chains listed below, sequenced in a study of blood T cells in healthy people across ages. Primed by a sample-barcoded 5' primer and a J-beta primer mix, a second PCR proceeded for 7 to 11 cycles. Using its own MiXCR run on the 5' RACE reads, TCRdb lists one record per CDR3 protein. This table holds about 680,000 distinct CDR3 sequences, 49% found once. Sequences were obtained from blood. Receptors were obtained from a woman in her sixties in good health.

The CDR3 protein is CASTSGSPLHF. The CDR3 DNA sequence: TGTGCCAGCACCTCCGGTTCACCCCTCCACTTT. The genes are TRBV6-2 or TRBV6-3 and TRBJ1-6; D remains ambiguous. The CDR3 is 11 amino acids. Germline assignment: CDR1 MNHEY and CDR2 SVGEGT. The V end was cut by 7 bases, the J end by 9 bases, with 7 bases between.

This clonotype appeared a single time. The chain combines TRBV20-1 with TRBJ2-4, with D tentatively TRBD2 (6 bases). With the DNA end fitting TRBJ2-7 better, the J assignment may be wrong. Germline assignment: CDR1 DFQATT and CDR2 SNEGSKA (reference sequence). This CDR3 region has 16 residues. The chain's CDR3 is CSAKSVGLPDGHEQYF. DNA of the CDR3: TGCAGTGCTAAATCAGTGGGACTCCCGGACGGGCACGAGCAGTACTTC.

This clonotype was seen only once. J is TRBJ2-5 and V is TRBV27, with D maybe TRBD1 (6 bases). The J call could be wrong; TRBJ2-7 is a better fit for the DNA end. Germline CDR1 and CDR2: MNHEY and SMNVEV (reference sequence). CDR3 length: 14 amino acids. The CDR3 protein is CASSYRDNAYEQYF. The CDR3 DNA sequence: TGTGCCAGCAGTTACCGGGACAACGCCTACGAGCAGTACTTC.

At least ten counts were recorded for this clonotype. Here the CDR3 reads CASSHLGPDRDKGYTF. The CDR3 DNA sequence: TGTGCCAGCAGCCACCTAGGACCCGACCGAGACAAAGGCTACACCTTC. The gene calls are TRBV7-9 and TRBJ1-2; no clear D. The ends were cut back, 5 bases at V and 8 bases at J, with 24 bases in the middle. Per the germline V gene, CDR1 is SEHNR and CDR2 is FQNEAQ (reference sequence). The CDR3 has 16 residues.

The chain is built from TRBV18 and TRBJ2-7, with 9 positions matching TRBD1. The CDR3 covers 14 residues. The V gene end was trimmed by 2 bases and the J gene end by 4 bases; junction bases not matched to a gene: 3. Germline CDR1 KGHSH, CDR2 LQKENI. For the CDR3, the DNA is TGTGCCAGCTCACCAGAGGGACAGGGATACGAGCAGTACTTC. Translated, it gives CASSPEGQGYEQYF.

The chain combines TRBV2 with TRBJ2-1; 11 positions match TRBD2. The germline V gene has CDR1 SNHLY and CDR2 FYNNEI. J lost 7 bases, V lost 8 bases, and 10 bases had no gene match. This CDR3 comprises 15 residues. CDR3 protein: CASQRVGLAENEQFF. The CDR3 DNA reads TGTGCCAGCCAAAGGGTGGGACTAGCGGAGAATGAGCAGTTCTTC.

About this clonotype itself: Possible read error: a much larger clone is one base away. The chain has TRBV5-1 and TRBJ1-4; 8 bases agree with TRBD1. CDR1 and CDR2 (germline): SGHRS, YFSETQ. The CDR3 runs 15 residues. The chain's CDR3 is CASSWEGQGNEELFF. The CDR3 region has the DNA TGCGCCAGCAGCTGGGAAGGACAGGGTAATGAAGAACTGTTTTTT.

CDR3 region: CSAIIIPGRQGTNGYTF. CDR3 coding DNA: TGCAGTGCTATCATAATCCCCGGGAGGCAGGGCACCAATGGCTACACCTTC. This sequence joins TRBV20-1 and TRBJ1-2; the D gene is possibly TRBD1 (5 bases). Germline loops: CDR1 DFQATT, CDR2 SNEGSKA (reference sequence). The CDR3 runs to 17 residues. V lost 4 bases, J lost 6 bases, and 27 bases lay in between.

In DNA form, the CDR3 reads TGTGCCAGCAGCTTAGGGTCCGCTAGCAATCAGCCCCAGCATTTT. Translated: CASSLGSASNQPQHF. V gene TRBV27 combines with J gene TRBJ1-5; D unresolved. Trimming removed 6 bases from V and 0 bases from J, with 12 bases in between. Germline values: CDR1 MNHEY, CDR2 SMNVEV (reference sequence). The CDR3 has 15 amino acids.

This chain joins TRBV29-1 and TRBJ2-1, with 14 positions matching TRBD2. The CDR3 length is 21 residues. Trimming cost V 2 bases and J 6 bases; bases outside gene matches: 21. Germline V gene lookup returns CDR1 SQVTM and CDR2 ANQGSEA. CDR3 nucleotide sequence: TGCAGCGTTGAATCCCCCGGGACAGGGGGACTAGCGGGAGTTGTTTTCAATGAGCAGTTCTTC. As protein: CSVESPGTGGLAGVVFNEQFF.

This chain connects TRBV28 to TRBJ2-5, with D unclear. With 4 bases removed from V and 6 bases from J, the gap between germline ends came to 12 bases. The CDR3 length is 13 residues. Germline CDR1 MDHEN, CDR2 SYDVKM. The CDR3 reads CASSWNSFQTQYF. The CDR3 nucleotides read TGTGCCAGCAGTTGGAATTCGTTCCAGACCCAGTACTTC. The variable domain in full, completed from reference TRBV28 and TRBJ2-5, reads DVKVTQSSRYLVKRTGEKVFLECVQDMDHENMFWYRQDPGLGLRLIYFSYDVKMKEKGDIPEGYSVSREKKERFSLILESASTNQTSMYLCASSWNSFQTQYFGPGTRLLVL.

In this sample, this clonotype turned up a few times. The chain recombines TRBV10-3 with TRBJ1-4; TRBD1 matches 8 bases. Germline V gene lookup returns CDR1 ENHRY and CDR2 SYGVKD. With 10 bases clipped from V and 4 bases from J, the junction kept 8 bases outside the gene matches. This CDR3 contains 14 residues. The CDR3 reads CATKLGQDNEKLFF. The CDR3 bases are TGTGCCACCAAACTGGGACAGGATAATGAAAAACTGTTTTTT.